The 4 T cell receptor beta chains listed next were all sequenced from one sample in a study of preoperative IRX-2 immunotherapy in early breast cancer. Profiling relied on immunoSEQ multiplex PCR, and the TCRdb table lists in-frame clones only, not all of them. In the table there are more than 20,000 clones, about 90% of which are singletons. The treatment denotes: preoperative locoregional IRX-2 cytokine immunotherapy. The input for sequencing was tumor tissue, taken after IRX-2 immunotherapy. Receptor source: a human donor with breast cancer.

This sequence joins TRBV7-2 and TRBJ2-7, with 8 bases matching TRBD1. The germline CDR1 and CDR2 sequences are SGHTA and FQGNSA. The CDR3 has 17 residues. V lost 2 bases and J lost 3; bases outside the gene matches: 12. CDR3 amino acids: CASSLRGQGALFYEQYF. The CDR3, as DNA: TGTGCCAGCAGCTTAAGAGGCCAGGGGGCTCTCTTCTACGAGCAGTACTTC.

The chain carries TRBV28 and TRBJ2-3; 12 nucleotides line up with TRBD1. J lost 6 bases, V lost 8 bases, and 9 bases had no gene match. This CDR3 is 15 amino acids long. Germline V gives CDR1 MDHEN, CDR2 SYDVKM. CDR3 sequence (DNA): TGTGCCAGCCGAACCCCGGGACAGGGGGCGGATACGCAGTATTTT. Translation gives CASRTPGQGADTQYF.

V is TRBV27 and J is TRBJ2-2, with D unresolved. With 2 bases removed from V and 5 bases from J, the gap between germline ends came to 6 bases. This CDR3 contains 13 residues. Germline V gives CDR1 MNHEY, CDR2 SMNVEV (reference sequence). In nucleotides, the CDR3 is TGTGCCAGCAGTTTACTAGGAACCGGGGAGCTGTTTTTT. Its translation: CASSLLGTGELFF.

The chain carries TRBV28 and TRBJ1-3; D remains ambiguous. V was trimmed by 2 bases and J by 0 bases, leaving 8 bases between them. This CDR3 has 15 amino acids. Germline CDR1 reads MDHEN; CDR2 reads SYDVKM. The CDR3 nucleotides are TGTGCCAGCAGTTTACAGGTATTCTCTGGAAACACCATATATTTT. Translating gives CASSLQVFSGNTIYF.